This T cell receptor (beta chain) was recovered during a study of T cell changes during pregnancy in multiple sclerosis. Germline loops: CDR1 LGHNA, CDR2 YSLEER. Trimming stripped 4 bases from V and 4 bases from J, with 17 bases between. This CDR3 is 16 amino acids long. Repertoires were generated with immunoSEQ multiplex PCR, while TCRdb's copy carries only in-frame clones and drops some. Among fewer than 80,000 clones listed, roughly 91% were seen once. This clone was found once. This clonotype originated in a female donor in good health, enrolled as a control in a pregnancy study. The source material was CD4+ T cells from peripheral blood mononuclear cells, sampled in the third trimester of pregnancy. The rearrangement links TRBV4-3 to TRBJ1-5; D is possibly TRBD1 (5 bases). The CDR3 loop is CASSPDQGSLNQPQHF. In DNA, the CDR3 is TGCGCCAGCAGCCCTGATCAGGGCAGCCTGAATCAGCCCCAGCATTTT.